This TCR beta chain emerged from a study of T cells in women clearing cervical HPV infection. Study details: Controls' single incident HPV16 infection cleared within 12 months without precancer. Blood came at first lesion visit for cases, post-clearance for controls.

TCRdb's copy holds only in-frame clones and misses some; the assay was immunoSEQ multiplex PCR. This repertoire comprises tens of thousands of clones; its ten largest clones make up roughly 4%. Germline loops: CDR1 MNHNS, CDR2 SASEGT. The CDR3 runs 14 residues. As to this clone: The read is 3 residues too short to cover the CDR3 end, so that end is filled in from the germline J gene.

The sequenced sample consisted of blood buffy coat. The source is a woman aged 18-70 years with a cervical HPV16 infection that either progressed to CIN3+ or cleared (not recorded which). The chain is built from TRBV6-1 and TRBJ2-3; no clear D gene. The CDR3 DNA, read in part, is TGTGCCAGCAGTGAAGGTCAAGGGCCGGAGACG. Protein sequence: CASSEGQGPET. From start to end, the CDR3 is CASSEGQGPETQYF.